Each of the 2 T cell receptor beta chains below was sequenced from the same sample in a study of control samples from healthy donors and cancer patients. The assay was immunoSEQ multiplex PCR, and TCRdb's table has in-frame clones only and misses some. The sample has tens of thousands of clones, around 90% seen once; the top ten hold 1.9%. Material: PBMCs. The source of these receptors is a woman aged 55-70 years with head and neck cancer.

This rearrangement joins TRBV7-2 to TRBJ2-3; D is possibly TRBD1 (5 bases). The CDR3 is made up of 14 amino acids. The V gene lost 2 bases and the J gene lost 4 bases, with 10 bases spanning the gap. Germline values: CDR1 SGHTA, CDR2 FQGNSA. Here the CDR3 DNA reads TGTGCCAGCAGCTTATCCAGGGTTGCAGATACGCAGTATTTT. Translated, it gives CASSLSRVADTQYF.

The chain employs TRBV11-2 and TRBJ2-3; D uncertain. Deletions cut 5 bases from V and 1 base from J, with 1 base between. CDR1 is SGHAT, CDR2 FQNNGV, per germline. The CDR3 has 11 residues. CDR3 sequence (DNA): TGTGCCAGCAGCCGCACAGATACGCAGTATTTT. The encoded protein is CASSRTDTQYF.